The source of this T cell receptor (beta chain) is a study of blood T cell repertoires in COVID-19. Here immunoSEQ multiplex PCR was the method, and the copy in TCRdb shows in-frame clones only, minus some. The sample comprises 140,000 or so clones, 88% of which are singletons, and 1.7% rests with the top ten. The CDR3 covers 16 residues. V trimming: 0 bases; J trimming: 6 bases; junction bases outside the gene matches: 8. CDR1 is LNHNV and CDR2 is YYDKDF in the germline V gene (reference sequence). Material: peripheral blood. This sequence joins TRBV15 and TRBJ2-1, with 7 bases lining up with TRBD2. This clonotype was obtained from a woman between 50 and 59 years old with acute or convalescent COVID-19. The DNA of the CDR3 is TGTGCCACCAGCAGAGAAGCCCTAGCGGAGACCAATGAGCAGTTCTTC. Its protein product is CATSREALAETNEQFF.